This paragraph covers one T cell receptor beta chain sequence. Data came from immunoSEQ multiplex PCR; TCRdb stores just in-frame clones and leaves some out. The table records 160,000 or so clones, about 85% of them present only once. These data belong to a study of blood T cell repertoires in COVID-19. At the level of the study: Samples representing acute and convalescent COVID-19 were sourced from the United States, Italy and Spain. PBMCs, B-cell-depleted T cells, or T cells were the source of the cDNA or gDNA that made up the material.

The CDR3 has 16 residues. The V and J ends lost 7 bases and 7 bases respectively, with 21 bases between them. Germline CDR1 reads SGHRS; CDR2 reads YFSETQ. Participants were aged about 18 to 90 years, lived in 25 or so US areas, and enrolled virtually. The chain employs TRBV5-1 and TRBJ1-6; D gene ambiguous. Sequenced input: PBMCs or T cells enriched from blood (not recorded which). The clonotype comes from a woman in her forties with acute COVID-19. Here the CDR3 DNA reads TGCGCCAGCCGCCCACGCTTTGACACGCTCAATTCACCCCTCCACTTT. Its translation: CASRPRFDTLNSPLHF.